These 15 T cell receptor beta chains share one sample of origin, sequenced in a study of blood T cell repertoires in COVID-19. The method was immunoSEQ multiplex PCR; TCRdb's version includes in-frame clones alone and lacks a portion of them. The sample has about 55,000 clones; approximately 84% are singletons. Sequencing was carried out using peripheral blood. The receptors derive from a human donor with active COVID-19. The donor label of this sample is uncertain.

The gene calls are TRBV6-6 and TRBJ1-6, with D possibly matching TRBD1 (5 bases). This CDR3 is built from 12 residues. Germline V lookup: CDR1 MNHNY, CDR2 SVGAGI (reference sequence). CDR3 protein: CAAGQDYSPLHF. CDR3 nucleotides: TGTGCGGCGGGGCAGGATTATTCACCCCTCCACTTT.

The rearrangement uses TRBV7-2 and TRBJ2-2; TRBD1 agrees at 7 bases. The V gene end was trimmed by 5 bases and the J gene end by 4 bases; junction bases not matched to a gene: 10. CDR1 is SGHTA and CDR2 is FQGNSA in the germline V gene. This CDR3 spans 16 amino acids. This CDR3 reads CASSPRQGATTGELFF. CDR3 DNA sequence: TGTGCCAGCAGCCCGAGACAGGGAGCGACCACCGGGGAGCTGTTTTTT.

The rearrangement uses TRBV19 and TRBJ2-7; maybe TRBD1 (6 bases). CDR1 and CDR2 from the germline V gene are LNHDA and SQIVND (reference sequence). V was trimmed by 7 bases and J by 6 bases, leaving 25 bases between them. The CDR3 length is 16 residues. CDR3 region: CASTGAFTTQTGEQYF. The CDR3 coding sequence is TGTGCCAGTACAGGGGCTTTCACCACCCAAACTGGCGAGCAGTACTTC. The full variable domain, its missing parts supplied by reference TRBV19 and TRBJ2-7, is DGGITQSPKYLFRKEGQNVTLSCEQNLNHDAMYWYRQDPGQGLRLIYYSQIVNDFQKGDIAEGYSVSREKKESFPLTVTSAQKNPTAFYLCASTGAFTTQTGEQYFGPGTRLTVT.

The chain links TRBV5-1 to TRBJ2-4; perhaps TRBD2 as D (5 bases). Germline V CDR1 and CDR2: SGHRS, YFSETQ. Trimming removed 0 bases from V and 4 bases from J, with 11 bases in between. This CDR3 is built from 15 residues. CDR3 sequence reads: CASSLALADKNIQYF. For the CDR3, the DNA is TGCGCCAGCAGCTTGGCGCTAGCAGATAAAAACATTCAGTACTTC. Variable domain in full (rest from reference TRBV5-1 and TRBJ2-4): KAGVTQTPRYLIKTRGQQVTLSCSPISGHRSVSWYQQTPGQGLQFLFEYFSETQRNKGNFPGRFSGRQFSNSRSEMNVSTLELGDSALYLCASSLALADKNIQYFGAGTRLSVL.

V usage is TRBV5-6 and J usage is TRBJ2-3, with D tentatively TRBD1 (6 bases). The germline V gene has CDR1 SGHDT and CDR2 YYEEEE. Trimming took 2 bases from V and 2 from J, leaving 12 bases between them. The CDR3 sequence is 15 residues long. This chain's CDR3 is CASSFAQGYTDTQYF. In DNA, the CDR3 is TGTGCCAGCAGCTTTGCTCAGGGGTACACAGATACGCAGTATTTT.

The sample holds a few counts of this clone. The chain is built from TRBV12-3 or TRBV12-4 and TRBJ1-5, with unresolved D. The CDR3 loop spans 13 amino acids. Trimming pared 6 bases from V and 10 bases from J, leaving 16 bases between. CDR3 nucleotides: TGTGCCAGCAGGGCTTCGGAGGGAAGCCCCCAGCATTTT. Translation: CASRASEGSPQHF.

This clone showed up just once. This chain connects TRBV18 to TRBJ2-5; TRBD1 aligns across 11 bases. The CDR3 contains 15 residues. Germline V lookup: CDR1 KGHSH, CDR2 LQKENI. V lost 3 bases and J lost 5; bases outside the gene matches: 5. The CDR3 loop reads CASSPWTGGVETQYF. The CDR3 DNA reads TGTGCCAGCTCACCCTGGACAGGGGGCGTCGAGACCCAGTACTTC.

The chain joins TRBV5-1 to TRBJ2-1, with 9 bases that match TRBD2. The junction had 9 bases not matched to a gene; V was cut back by 3 bases and J by 8 bases. The CDR3 runs 15 residues. Germline CDR1 is SGHRS and CDR2 is YFSETQ. The CDR3 region is CASSSPSGGRDEQFF. The CDR3 nucleotides are TGCGCCAGCAGCTCCCCGAGCGGGGGGCGCGATGAGCAGTTCTTC.

In its sample, this clone was seen once. The chain couples TRBV7-2 to TRBJ2-5; 13 bases fit TRBD2. The V segment lost 4 bases and the J segment 1 base; nucleotides outside the gene matches: 12. CDR1 is SGHTA and CDR2 is FQGNSA in the germline V gene. This CDR3 has 19 residues. CDR3 amino acids: CASSSSLGLAGVIQETQYF. The CDR3 DNA reads TGTGCCAGCAGCTCCAGCCTAGGACTAGCGGGGGTGATCCAAGAGACCCAGTACTTC.

The chain has TRBV7-9 and TRBJ1-6; D might be TRBD1 (6 bases). V was pared by 5 bases and J by 4 bases, with 12 bases between. The CDR3 is 15 amino acids. The germline V gene encodes CDR1 SEHNR and CDR2 FQNEAQ (reference sequence). The chain's CDR3 is CASSETGSYNSPLHF. CDR3 in DNA: TGTGCCAGCAGCGAAACAGGGTCGTATAATTCACCCCTCCACTTT.

There are a few counts of this clone. This rearrangement joins TRBV7-2 to TRBJ1-3; D not resolved. CDR1 is SGHTA, CDR2 FQGNSA, per germline. The CDR3 sequence is 13 residues long. V was trimmed by 4 bases and J by 4 bases, leaving 8 bases between them. The CDR3 sequence: CASSSTRGNTIYF. The CDR3 region has the DNA TGTGCCAGCAGCTCTACGAGGGGAAACACCATATATTTT.

This rearrangement joins TRBV3-1 (or the pseudogene TRBV3-2) to TRBJ2-2; the match to TRBD2 covers 7 bases. CDR1 and CDR2 (germline): LGHDT, YNNKEL (reference sequence). This CDR3 has 15 amino acids. With V trimmed by 4 bases and J by 3 bases, 5 bases remained unmatched. CDR3 sequence (DNA): TGTGCCAGCAGCCGTAACCGGGGGGACACCGGGGAGCTGTTTTTT. Translating it yields CASSRNRGDTGELFF.

The V gene is TRBV24-1, the J gene TRBJ2-1; D perhaps matches TRBD2 (6 bases). The V gene's germline CDR1 is KGHDR and CDR2 SFDVKD. Trimming removed 5 bases at V and 0 bases at J, with 10 bases between. The CDR3 runs 15 residues. CDR3: CATSGYGSSYNEQFF. DNA for the CDR3: TGTGCCACCAGTGGTTACGGGAGCTCCTACAATGAGCAGTTCTTC.

V usage is TRBV6-6 and J usage is TRBJ2-2; no firm D call. V was clipped by 2 bases and J by 7 bases, with 8 bases between them. Germline V gene data show CDR1 as MNHNY and CDR2 as SVGAGI (reference sequence). The CDR3 is 13 amino acids. The DNA for the CDR3 is TGTGCCAGCAGTTACCTGACTGGCGGGGAGCTGTTTTTT. Translated: CASSYLTGGELFF.

The gene calls are TRBV27 and TRBJ2-7, with TRBD1 as a possible D gene (5 bases). Germline lookup yields CDR1 MNHEY and CDR2 SMNVEV (reference sequence). The CDR3 runs to 15 residues. Trimming stripped 3 bases from V and 5 bases from J, with 17 bases between. The CDR3 region is CASSLAGQGPDEQYF. The CDR3 DNA sequence: TGTGCCAGCAGTTTGGCCGGACAAGGCCCAGACGAGCAGTACTTC.